The present TCR beta chain was sequenced within a study of neurological immune-mediated disorders. Via MiXCR, TCRdb re-called the 5' RACE reads, giving one row per CDR3 protein. The profile covers more than 45,000 distinct CDR3 sequences, with under 2.5% appearing a single time and around 3% taken by the ten largest. CDR3 size: 17 residues. Looked up from germline, CDR1 is MNHEY and CDR2 is SVGAGI. V gave up 5 bases and J gave up 3 bases, with 23 bases separating them. This clonotype has a count of ten or more. The chain links TRBV6-5 to TRBJ2-7, with D perhaps TRBD2 (6 bases). The clonotype was recovered from a man aged 50 or older with multiple sclerosis. Material for sequencing was PBMCs. The CDR3 spells CASSNTGGGSLNYEQYF. The CDR3 DNA sequence: TGTGCCAGCAGTAACACCGGTGGGGGGTCCCTAAACTACGAGCAGTACTTC.